This record concerns one T cell receptor (beta chain) sequence. Followed longitudinally, the Seattle patients had been enrolled during active infection. Study processing details: Cell counts per sample came from amplifying reference gene primers. Using immunoSEQ multiplex PCR, the repertoire was profiled, and TCRdb retains in-frame clones only, with some absent. V, J and clone size reflect that table, while D and trimming were determined from the DNA. Of 200,000 to 250,000 clones listed, about four fifths are singletons. The V gene lost 1 base and the J gene lost 2 bases, with 8 bases spanning the gap. The CDR3 has 14 residues. CDR1 is SNHLY and CDR2 is FYNNEI in the germline V gene. The record originates from a study of blood T cell repertoires in COVID-19. Study overall: The cDNA or gDNA used as material had been derived from T cells, B-cell-depleted T cells, or PBMCs.

Input material: peripheral blood. The receptor was isolated from a woman of 80 years or more with COVID-19, enrolled during active disease. This chain connects TRBV2 to TRBJ1-2; TRBD1 is a possible D gene (5 bases). The CDR3 bases are TGTGCCAGCAGTGAAGGGGGCCTAAACTATGGCTACACCTTC. Its translation: CASSEGGLNYGYTF.